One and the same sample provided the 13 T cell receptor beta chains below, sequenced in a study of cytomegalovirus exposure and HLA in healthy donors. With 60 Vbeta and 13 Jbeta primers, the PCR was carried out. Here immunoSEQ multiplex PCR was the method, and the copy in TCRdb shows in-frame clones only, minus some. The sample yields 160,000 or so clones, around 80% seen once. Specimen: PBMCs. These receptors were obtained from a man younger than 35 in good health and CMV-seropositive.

The chain's CDR3 is CATSIISGLAGQFF. The CDR3 DNA is TGTGCCACCAGCATAATCTCGGGACTAGCGGGCCAGTTCTTC. V and J are TRBV15 and TRBJ2-1, with 12 bases that match TRBD2. Per the germline V gene, CDR1 is LNHNV and CDR2 is YYDKDF (reference sequence). This CDR3 is built from 14 residues. After removal of 4 bases from V and 13 bases from J, the junction contained 8 bases not matched to a gene.

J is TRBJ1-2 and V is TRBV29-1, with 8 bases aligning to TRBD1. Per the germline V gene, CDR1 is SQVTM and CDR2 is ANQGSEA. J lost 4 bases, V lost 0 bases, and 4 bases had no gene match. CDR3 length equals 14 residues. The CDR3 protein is CSVEEAGGGYGYTF. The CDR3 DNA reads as TGCAGCGTTGAAGAGGCAGGGGGCGGCTATGGCTACACCTTC.

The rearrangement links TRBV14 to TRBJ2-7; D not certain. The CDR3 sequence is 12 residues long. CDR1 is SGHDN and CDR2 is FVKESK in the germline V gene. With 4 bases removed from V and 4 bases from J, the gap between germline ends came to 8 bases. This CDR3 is CASSPQRYEQYF. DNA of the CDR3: TGTGCCAGCAGCCCCCAGAGGTACGAGCAGTACTTC.

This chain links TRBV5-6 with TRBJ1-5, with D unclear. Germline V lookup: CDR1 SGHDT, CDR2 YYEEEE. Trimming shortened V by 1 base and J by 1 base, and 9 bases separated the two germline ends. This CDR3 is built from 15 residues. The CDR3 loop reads CASSLFHKSNQPQHF. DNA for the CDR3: TGTGCCAGCAGCTTGTTCCACAAGAGCAATCAGCCCCAGCATTTT.

The CDR3 sequence is CASSLAPGGDYGYTF. DNA of the CDR3: TGCGCCAGCAGCCTCGCCCCTGGGGGCGACTATGGCTACACCTTC. The chain is built from TRBV5-1 and TRBJ1-2; the D gene is possibly TRBD1 (6 bases). In germline, CDR1 is SGHRS, CDR2 YFSETQ. Deletions cut 4 bases from V and 3 bases from J, with 16 bases between. This CDR3 comprises 15 residues.

CDR3 protein: CASSLGRYRIYEQYF. CDR3 nucleotides: TGTGCCAGCAGCTTAGGAAGATACAGGATCTACGAGCAGTACTTC. The V call is TRBV13, the J call TRBJ2-7; the D gene is possibly TRBD1 (5 bases). Germline values: CDR1 PRHDT, CDR2 FYEKMQ (reference sequence). CDR3 length: 15 amino acids. Deletions cut 0 bases from V and 3 bases from J, with 12 bases between.

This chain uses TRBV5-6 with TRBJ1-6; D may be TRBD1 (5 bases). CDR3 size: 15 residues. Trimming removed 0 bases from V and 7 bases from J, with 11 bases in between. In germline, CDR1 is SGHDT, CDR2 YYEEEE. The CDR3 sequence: CASSLETGLNSPLHF. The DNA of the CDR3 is TGTGCCAGCAGCTTGGAAACAGGCTTAAATTCACCCCTCCACTTT.

Written as DNA, the CDR3 is TGTGCCAGCAGCCGGTTCTCGGATACGCAGTATTTT. It encodes CASSRFSDTQYF. This chain uses TRBV7-2 with TRBJ2-3; D unresolved. V dropped 5 bases and J dropped 6 bases, with 9 bases sitting between them. The CDR3 is 12 amino acids. Germline lookup yields CDR1 SGHTA and CDR2 FQGNSA.

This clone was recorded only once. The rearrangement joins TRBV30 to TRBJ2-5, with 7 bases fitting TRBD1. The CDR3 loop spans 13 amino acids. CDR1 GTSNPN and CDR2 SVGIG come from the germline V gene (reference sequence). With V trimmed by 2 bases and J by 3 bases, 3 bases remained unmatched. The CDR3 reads CAWSKTGEETQYF. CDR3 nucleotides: TGTGCCTGGAGTAAAACAGGGGAAGAGACCCAGTACTTC. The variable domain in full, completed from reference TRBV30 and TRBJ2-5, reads SQTIHQWPATLVQPVGSPLSLECTVEGTSNPNLYWYRQAAGRGLQLLFYSVGIGQISSEVPQNLSASRPQDRQFILSSKKLLLSDSGFYLCAWSKTGEETQYFGPGTRLLVL.

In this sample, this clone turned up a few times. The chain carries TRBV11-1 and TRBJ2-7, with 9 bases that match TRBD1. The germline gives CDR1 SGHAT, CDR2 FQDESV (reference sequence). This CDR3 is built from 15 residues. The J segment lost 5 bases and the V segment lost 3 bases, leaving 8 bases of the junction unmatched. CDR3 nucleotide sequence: TGTGCCAGCAGCTTTTCGGGACAGGGATCCCACGAGCAGTACTTC. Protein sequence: CASSFSGQGSHEQYF.

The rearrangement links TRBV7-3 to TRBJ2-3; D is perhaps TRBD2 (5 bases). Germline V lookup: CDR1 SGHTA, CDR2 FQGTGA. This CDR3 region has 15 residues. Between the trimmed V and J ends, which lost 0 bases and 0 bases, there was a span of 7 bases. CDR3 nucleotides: TGTGCCAGCAGCTTAACCGGAGGTAGCACAGATACGCAGTATTTT. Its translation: CASSLTGGSTDTQYF.

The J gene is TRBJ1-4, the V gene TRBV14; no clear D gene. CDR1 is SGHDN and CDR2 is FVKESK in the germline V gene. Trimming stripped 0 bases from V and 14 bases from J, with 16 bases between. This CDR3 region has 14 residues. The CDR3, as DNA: TGTGCCAGCAGCCAAGATCCACGCGGAAAGAGGCTGTTTTTT. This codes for CASSQDPRGKRLFF.

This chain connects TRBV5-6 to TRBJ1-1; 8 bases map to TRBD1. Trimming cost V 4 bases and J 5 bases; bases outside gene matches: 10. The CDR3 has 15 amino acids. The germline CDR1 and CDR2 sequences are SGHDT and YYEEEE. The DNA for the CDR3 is TGTGCCAGCAGCATACGACAGGGGATGGGAACTGAAGCTTTCTTT. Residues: CASSIRQGMGTEAFF.